A single sample is the source of the 2 T cell receptor beta chains below, sequenced in a study of beta chain features in type 1 diabetes. Findings of the study overall: TCRB CDR3s were moderately but significantly shorter in Type 1 diabetes patients in all four CD4+ subsets.

The antigens of these receptors remain unknown. Investigators reverse transcribed all isolated RNA, so they sequenced expressed TCRB transcripts. Sequenced by immunoSEQ multiplex PCR; TCRdb stores in-frame clones only, minus some. Of 500,000 to 650,000 clones in the sample, roughly an eighth were seen once. The sample comprised naive CD4+ T cells from blood. The receptor source for this set is a man younger than 45 with type 1 diabetes.

This chain links TRBV18 with TRBJ2-5, with TRBD1 matching over 8 bases. Germline CDR1 KGHSH, CDR2 LQKENI. The CDR3 covers 15 residues. Trimming removed 6 bases from V and 0 bases from J; junction bases left unmatched: 6. The CDR3 coding sequence is TGTGCCAGCTCCGTCAGACAGGGGTACCAAGAGACCCAGTACTTC. Translating it yields CASSVRQGYQETQYF.

The chain carries TRBV5-1 and TRBJ2-3; D possibly corresponds to TRBD2 (5 bases). Between the trimmed V and J ends, which lost 4 bases and 2 bases, there was a span of 11 bases. CDR3 length: 14 residues. In germline, CDR1 is SGHRS, CDR2 YFSETQ. CDR3 sequence: CASSPDGNTDTQYF. As DNA, the CDR3 is TGCGCCAGCAGCCCGGACGGGAACACAGATACGCAGTATTTT.